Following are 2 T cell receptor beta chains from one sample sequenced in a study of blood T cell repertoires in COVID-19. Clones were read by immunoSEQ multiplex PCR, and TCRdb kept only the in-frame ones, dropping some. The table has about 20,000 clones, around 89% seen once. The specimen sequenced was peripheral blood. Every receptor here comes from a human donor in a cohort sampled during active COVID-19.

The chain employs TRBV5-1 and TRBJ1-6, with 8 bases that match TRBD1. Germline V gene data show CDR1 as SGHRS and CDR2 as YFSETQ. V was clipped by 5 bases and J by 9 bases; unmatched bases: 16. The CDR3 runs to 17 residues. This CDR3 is CASRRFPGTGPVSPLHF. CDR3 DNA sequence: TGCGCCAGCAGACGTTTCCCCGGGACAGGCCCGGTTTCACCCCTCCACTTT.

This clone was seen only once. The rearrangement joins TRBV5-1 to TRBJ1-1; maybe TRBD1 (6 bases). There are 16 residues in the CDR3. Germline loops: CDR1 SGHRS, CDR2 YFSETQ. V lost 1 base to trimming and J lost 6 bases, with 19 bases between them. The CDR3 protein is CASSLYMSGGRAEAFF. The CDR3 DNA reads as TGCGCCAGCAGCTTGTATATGTCGGGGGGCCGGGCTGAAGCTTTCTTT.